These T cell receptor beta chains were read from a single sample in a study of blood T cell repertoires in COVID-19. Measured with immunoSEQ multiplex PCR; TCRdb has only the in-frame clones, and not every one. The sample has about 320,000 clones; 86% are singletons. The material sequenced was peripheral blood. The receptors were gathered from a woman in her fifties or sixties with acute or convalescent COVID-19. The conserved cysteine and the conserved F or W are not part of the CDR3 here. Size is stated for part of the rows, as once, few or many counts, or as a class when the clone is expanded.

V gene	clone size	J gene	CDR3 protein
TRBV5-1	NA	TRBJ2-2	ASSLTPTGAPPGELF
TRBV27	NA	TRBJ2-3	ASIERSTDTQY
TRBV5-1	NA	TRBJ2-3	ASSGTGSSTDTQY
TRBV24-1	NA	TRBJ2-2	ATSPAGARLTGELF
TRBV24-1	NA	TRBJ2-1	ATSGQGYNEQF
TRBV9	NA	TRBJ2-3	ASSRSGRTDTQY
TRBV7-8	once	TRBJ1-2	ASSSHSGATNYGYT
TRBV5-4	NA	TRBJ1-4	ASSTGGTLNEKLF
TRBV18	NA	TRBJ2-7	ASSPAGQDPYEQY
TRBV7-9	NA	TRBJ1-1	ASSLGRGMNTEAF
TRBV19	NA	TRBJ1-6	ASSGDFGGPLH
TRBV7-9	NA	TRBJ1-4	ASSHLRTGVREKLF
TRBV28	NA	TRBJ1-2	ASSLGSVIYGYT
TRBV28	NA	TRBJ1-5	ASNQGWGNQPQH
TRBV20-1	NA	TRBJ2-2	SASGGSGDTNTGELF
TRBV2	once	TRBJ1-2	ASSARTGSLNYGYT
TRBV9	NA	TRBJ1-1	ASSATRDRGRGTEAF
TRBV28	NA	TRBJ2-7	ASSFPLLLAGGSYEQY
TRBV25-1	NA	TRBJ1-2	ASSESQGGGYGYT
TRBV11-2	NA	TRBJ1-1	ASSRKNTEAF
TRBV6-5	NA	TRBJ2-7	ASSQGFGTYEQY
TRBV6-1	NA	TRBJ1-1	ASSDSGQGRIEAF
TRBV9	few	TRBJ1-1	ASSVGGGAHTEAF
TRBV5-4	NA	TRBJ2-1	ASSGLAVTSYNEQF
TRBV6-1	NA	TRBJ2-7	ASSDNTRPIYEQY
TRBV7-2	NA	TRBJ2-2	ASSLYQGRSGVNTGELF
TRBV5-5	NA	TRBJ1-2	ASSPRTGDNYGYT
TRBV7-3	NA	TRBJ2-3	ASSPVRGDTQY
TRBV28	NA	TRBJ2-1	ASIGTGQYNEQF
TRBV27	NA	TRBJ2-7	ASSPNVDRELY
TRBV7-9	NA	TRBJ2-3	ASSSGGMDTQY
TRBV9	NA	TRBJ2-5	ASSAGAGGPKETQY
TRBV19	NA	TRBJ2-7	ASSIEGYEQY
TRBV5-1	NA	TRBJ2-1	ASSLEASGGYNEQF
TRBV7-9	NA	TRBJ2-1	ASSLELVYNEQF
TRBV12-2	NA	TRBJ2-2	ASRLASASGTNTGELF
TRBV5-5	NA	TRBJ2-5	ASSHLSGRQETQY
TRBV27	NA	TRBJ2-7	ASRSRGAYEQY
TRBV15	NA	TRBJ2-7	ATSRDLGLVDEQY
TRBV19	NA	TRBJ2-7	ASSEHRDYEQY
TRBV11-2	NA	TRBJ2-1	ASSLAGRYNEQF
TRBV19	NA	TRBJ1-5	ASSIGASRNQPQH
TRBV27	NA	TRBJ2-1	ASSSGTGVDNEQF
TRBV7-2	NA	TRBJ1-1	ASSLSGGRWNTEAF
TRBV5-8	NA	TRBJ2-2	ASSFPTSGSDTGELF
TRBV5-1	NA	TRBJ1-5	ASSPDYSNQPQH
TRBV7-9	NA	TRBJ2-1	ASRSGTSYEQF
TRBV2	NA	TRBJ2-5	ASSSRVQETQY
TRBV5-4	once	TRBJ2-7	ASSFDGRPLAGGYEQY
TRBV28	NA	TRBJ1-3	ASSLLTGLSSGNTIY